These 25 T cell receptor beta chains were all obtained from the same sample, sequenced in a study of CD8+ T cells in alopecia areata. The authors extracted RNA and reverse transcribed it into cDNA as the sequencing template. Measured with immunoSEQ multiplex PCR; TCRdb has only the in-frame clones, and not every one. Of about 100,000 clones in the sample, 59% were seen once. Sequencing was performed on CD8+ T cells sorted from blood. These TCRs come from a human donor in good health.

This chain links TRBV11-2 with TRBJ1-2; possible D gene TRBD1, 6 bases. With 4 bases removed from V and 7 bases from J, the gap between germline ends came to 19 bases. The germline gives CDR1 SGHAT, CDR2 FQNNGV. The CDR3 contains 15 residues. The CDR3 is CASSYVRGNGAGYTF. DNA for the CDR3: TGTGCCAGCAGCTACGTCAGGGGAAATGGGGCTGGCTACACCTTC.

This chain uses TRBV29-1 with TRBJ1-2, with D possibly TRBD1 on 5 matching bases. Germline CDR1 is SQVTM and CDR2 is ANQGSEA. V lost 8 bases and J lost 8, with 15 bases in between. The CDR3 is 11 residues long. Here the CDR3 DNA reads TGCAGCATGGCGGGAGGGGACGGCTACACCTTC. It specifies CSMAGGDGYTF.

This clone is a singleton in its sample. This sequence joins TRBV15 and TRBJ1-4, with TRBD1 as a possible D gene (6 bases). V was clipped by 1 base and J by 3 bases, with 12 bases between them. Germline assignment: CDR1 LNHNV and CDR2 YYDKDF (reference sequence). The CDR3 loop spans 16 amino acids. CDR3 sequence (DNA): TGTGCCACCAGCAGAGGGGAGGGGGAACCTAATGAAAAACTGTTTTTT. The encoded protein is CATSRGEGEPNEKLFF.

This chain connects TRBV28 to TRBJ2-7; a weak D match, TRBD1 (5 bases). Germline CDR1 reads MDHEN; CDR2 reads SYDVKM. There are 14 residues in the CDR3. Trimming stripped 7 bases from V and 3 bases from J, with 16 bases between. CDR3 loop: CASTNRAGIYEQYF. CDR3 coding DNA: TGTGCCAGCACCAATCGAGCAGGGATCTACGAGCAGTACTTC. Together with reference TRBV28 and TRBJ2-7, the CDR3 gives the full variable domain: DVKVTQSSRYLVKRTGEKVFLECVQDMDHENMFWYRQDPGLGLRLIYFSYDVKMKEKGDIPEGYSVSREKKERFSLILESASTNQTSMYLCASTNRAGIYEQYFGPGTRLTVT.

This clone was picked up a small number of times. The genes are TRBV6-6 and TRBJ1-1; possible D gene TRBD1, 6 bases. The CDR3 loop spans 14 amino acids. The germline gives CDR1 MNHNY, CDR2 SVGAGI (reference sequence). Trimming took 0 bases from V and 1 from J, leaving 6 bases between them. CDR3 sequence reads: CASSYSGGNTEAFF. The CDR3 region has the DNA TGTGCCAGCAGTTACTCAGGGGGGAACACTGAAGCTTTCTTT.

V usage is TRBV5-1 and J usage is TRBJ1-1, with TRBD1 matching over 7 bases. The CDR3 is 14 amino acids. After removal of 4 bases from V and 0 bases from J, the junction contained 3 bases not matched to a gene. Germline V lookup: CDR1 SGHRS, CDR2 YFSETQ. The CDR3 coding sequence is TGCGCCAGCAGCGAGGGACAGATGAACACTGAAGCTTTCTTT. Encoded protein: CASSEGQMNTEAFF.

The rearrangement links TRBV5-1 to TRBJ2-7, with 8 bases matching TRBD1. Losses at the gene ends were 4 bases for V and 4 bases for J; bases not matched to a gene: 10. Germline values: CDR1 SGHRS, CDR2 YFSETQ. The CDR3 has 15 residues. The CDR3 nucleotides are TGCGCCAGCAGCCCCGACCCGGGACAGGCATACGAGCAGTACTTC. Translation: CASSPDPGQAYEQYF.

The rearrangement joins TRBV15 to TRBJ2-1; the match to TRBD1 covers 8 bases. The CDR3 runs to 16 residues. With 0 bases clipped from V and 5 bases from J, the junction kept 6 bases outside the gene matches. Germline assignment: CDR1 LNHNV and CDR2 YYDKDF (reference sequence). DNA of the CDR3: TGTGCCACCAGCAGAGAAACCGGGACAGGCAACAATGAGCAGTTCTTC. Translating gives CATSRETGTGNNEQFF.

This chain links TRBV9 with TRBJ1-6, with TRBD1 as a possible D gene (5 bases). V gave up 0 bases and J gave up 9 bases, with 22 bases separating them. The CDR3 is 18 amino acids. Germline V gives CDR1 SGDLS, CDR2 YYNGEE. The CDR3 bases are TGTGCCAGCAGCGTAGCTTCCACGGGGCCATCCCCGGGTTCACCCCTCCACTTT. Encoded protein: CASSVASTGPSPGSPLHF.

Comments on this clone: Other DNA sequences from this sample encode an identical CDR3 as well. V usage is TRBV4-1 and J usage is TRBJ1-1; D uncertain. The CDR3 is 13 residues long. Germline V gene lookup returns CDR1 MGHRA and CDR2 YSYEKL. Trimming pared 1 base from V and 2 bases from J, leaving 5 bases between. CDR3 bases: TGCGCCAGCAGCCAAGGGGTAAACACTGAAGCTTTCTTT. It translates to CASSQGVNTEAFF.

This chain links TRBV5-1 with TRBJ1-1; no reliable D call. Trimming took 3 bases from V and 2 from J, leaving 17 bases between them. Germline lookup yields CDR1 SGHRS and CDR2 YFSETQ. The CDR3 is made up of 16 amino acids. CDR3 in DNA: TGCGCCAGCAGCTGGTTTCCGAGTGAGGGAAACACTGAAGCTTTCTTT. As protein: CASSWFPSEGNTEAFF. Variable domain in full (rest from reference TRBV5-1 and TRBJ1-1): KAGVTQTPRYLIKTRGQQVTLSCSPISGHRSVSWYQQTPGQGLQFLFEYFSETQRNKGNFPGRFSGRQFSNSRSEMNVSTLELGDSALYLCASSWFPSEGNTEAFFGQGTRLTVV.

As regards this clone: Other DNA sequences from this sample encode an identical CDR3 as well. The gene calls are TRBV7-9 and TRBJ2-3, with 8 bases that match TRBD2. The CDR3 totals 15 residues. Germline CDR1 and CDR2: SEHNR and FQNEAQ (reference sequence). V lost 4 bases, J lost 0 bases, and 3 bases stayed unmatched. CDR3 sequence reads: CASSSGGASTDTQYF. CDR3 sequence (DNA): TGTGCCAGCAGCTCCGGGGGGGCTAGCACAGATACGCAGTATTTT.

The V gene is TRBV6-1, the J gene TRBJ2-3; D remains ambiguous. V shed 1 base and J shed 3 bases, with 11 bases lying between them. Germline V CDR1 and CDR2: MNHNS, SASEGT. This CDR3 spans 15 amino acids. As DNA, the CDR3 is TGTGCCAGCAGTGAAGGGGGAACCGGAACAGATACGCAGTATTTT. It specifies CASSEGGTGTDTQYF.

This clone was picked up a small number of times. The germline gene is not matched at one end of the junction; a read error may be the cause. The chain is built from TRBV7-7 and TRBJ2-3; possibly TRBD1 for D (5 bases). The germline V gene encodes CDR1 SSHAT and CDR2 FNYEAQ (reference sequence). This CDR3 spans 15 amino acids. CDR3 sequence (DNA): TGTGCTAGCAGCTTAGCTACAGGTCGCACAGATACGCAGTATTTT. Translated: CASSLATGRTDTQYF.

The chain joins TRBV29-1 to TRBJ2-5, with D hard to call. This CDR3 is built from 15 residues. V lost 1 base and J 5 bases, leaving 17 bases between the germline ends. Germline V gives CDR1 SQVTM, CDR2 ANQGSEA. The CDR3 DNA reads TGCAGCGTTGAAGTAGGTCTCACTGGCGCGGAGACCCAGTACTTC. This sequence encodes CSVEVGLTGAETQYF.

This clone was counted a few times. The rearrangement links TRBV5-1 to TRBJ2-5, with D hard to call. CDR1 is SGHRS, CDR2 YFSETQ, per germline. V lost 0 bases to trimming and J lost 1 base, with 7 bases between them. The CDR3 consists of 14 residues. CDR3 DNA sequence: TGCGCCAGCAGCTTGGAAGCAGGCCAAGAGACCCAGTACTTC. Protein product: CASSLEAGQETQYF.

This chain connects TRBV4-1 to TRBJ2-7; 8 bases are a match to TRBD1. This CDR3 is 16 amino acids long. The V gene end was trimmed by 3 bases and the J gene end by 5 bases; junction bases not matched to a gene: 12. In germline, CDR1 is MGHRA, CDR2 YSYEKL. The CDR3 loop is CASSHRSAGGEDEQYF. In DNA, the CDR3 is TGCGCCAGCAGCCATAGGTCCGCAGGGGGCGAGGACGAGCAGTACTTC.

V usage is TRBV25-1 and J usage is TRBJ2-7; TRBD1 is a possible D gene (5 bases). The germline V gene has CDR1 MGHDK and CDR2 SYGVNS. The V gene lost 6 bases and the J gene lost 3 bases, with 6 bases spanning the gap. This CDR3 comprises 11 residues. CDR3 nucleotides: TGTGCCAGCAGGCAGGGCTACGAGCAGTACTTC. The encoded protein is CASRQGYEQYF.

The V call is TRBV28, the J call TRBJ2-3, with D tentatively TRBD1 (6 bases). The CDR3 covers 16 residues. Germline-derived CDR1 and CDR2 are MDHEN and SYDVKM. The V end was cut by 6 bases, the J end by 6 bases, with 22 bases between. The CDR3: CASSTGPGDMMDTQYF. CDR3 nucleotides: TGTGCCAGCAGCACCGGCCCAGGGGACATGATGGATACGCAGTATTTT.

The CDR3 region is CASSPLTGAVETQYF. CDR3 coding DNA: TGTGCCAGCAGCCCTCTGACAGGGGCGGTAGAGACCCAGTACTTC. The chain is built from TRBV6-5 and TRBJ2-5; the match to TRBD1 covers 8 bases. Trimming took 6 bases from V and 4 from J; bases not matched to a gene: 10. CDR3 length: 15 residues. The V gene's germline CDR1 is MNHEY and CDR2 SVGAGI.

This clone was counted a few times. The chain is built from TRBV6-1 and TRBJ2-1, with TRBD2 identical over 11 bases. This CDR3 region has 18 residues. V lost 0 bases, J lost 8 bases, and 12 bases stayed unmatched. In germline, CDR1 is MNHNS, CDR2 SASEGT. The DNA of the CDR3 is TGTGCCAGCAGTGAAGCGCTTCGGAGTAGCGGGGGGGCGGATGAGCAGTTCTTC. Translation: CASSEALRSSGGADEQFF.

This sequence joins TRBV10-3 and TRBJ2-4; TRBD1 agrees at 7 bases. The V gene's germline CDR1 is ENHRY and CDR2 SYGVKD. V lost 10 bases to trimming and J lost 15 bases; unmatched junction nucleotides: 21. This CDR3 is 14 amino acids long. The CDR3 coding sequence is TGTGCCACCAGGGATGGGACAGACCTCCGTGCTGGGTACTTC. It translates to CATRDGTDLRAGYF.

The V gene is TRBV7-9, the J gene TRBJ2-5, with 7 nucleotides matching TRBD1. With 5 bases clipped from V and 5 bases from J, the junction kept 11 bases outside the gene matches. The CDR3 has 15 amino acids. Germline CDR1 reads SEHNR; CDR2 reads FQNEAQ (reference sequence). CDR3 sequence: CASSPKTGKIETQYF. CDR3 bases: TGTGCCAGCAGCCCGAAGACAGGGAAGATTGAGACCCAGTACTTC.

This clone was seen more than once but under ten times. This chain connects TRBV6-1 to TRBJ2-7; D is possibly TRBD2 (5 bases). The CDR3 totals 13 residues. Germline CDR1 and CDR2: MNHNS and SASEGT. Trimming removed 3 bases at V and 0 bases at J, with 6 bases between. CDR3 DNA sequence: TGTGCCAGCAGTGACGGGAACTCCTACGAGCAGTACTTC. Translation gives CASSDGNSYEQYF.

This rearrangement joins TRBV9 to TRBJ1-1, with D unclear. The germline gives CDR1 SGDLS, CDR2 YYNGEE. Deletions cut 2 bases from V and 0 bases from J, with 11 bases between. This CDR3 has 15 residues. Here the CDR3 reads CASSVKAGVNTEAFF. Written as DNA, the CDR3 is TGTGCCAGCAGCGTTAAGGCAGGAGTGAACACTGAAGCTTTCTTT.